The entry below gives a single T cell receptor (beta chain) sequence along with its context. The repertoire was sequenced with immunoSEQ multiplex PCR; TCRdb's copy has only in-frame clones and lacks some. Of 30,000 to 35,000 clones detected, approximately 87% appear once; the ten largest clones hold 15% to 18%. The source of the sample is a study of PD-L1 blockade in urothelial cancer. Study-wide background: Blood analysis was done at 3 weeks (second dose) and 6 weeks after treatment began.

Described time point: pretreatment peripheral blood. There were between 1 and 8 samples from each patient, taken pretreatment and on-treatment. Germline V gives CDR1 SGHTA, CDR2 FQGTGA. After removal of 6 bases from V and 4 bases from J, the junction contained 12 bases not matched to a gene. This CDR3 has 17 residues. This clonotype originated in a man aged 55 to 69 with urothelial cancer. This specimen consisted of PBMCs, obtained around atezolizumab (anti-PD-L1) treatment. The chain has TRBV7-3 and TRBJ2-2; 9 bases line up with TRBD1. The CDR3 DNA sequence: TGTGCCAGCAGTTATTGGGGGACAGGGCCCCCCACCGGGGAGCTGTTTTTT. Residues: CASSYWGTGPPTGELFF.